These T cell receptor beta chains were read from a single sample in a study of T cells in Graves' hyperthyroidism and ophthalmopathy. One entry per CDR3 protein, called by TCRdb with MiXCR from the multiplex PCR reads. The profile shows about 250,000 distinct CDR3 sequences, approximately 23% of them singletons. The sample was blood. The receptor source for this set is a man aged 25 to 45 with Graves' ophthalmopathy. CDR3s include the opening cysteine and the closing phenylalanine or tryptophan.

TRBV7-9	TRBJ2-2	CASSVTSGNTGELFF
TRBV6-1	TRBJ1-1	CASSEAGTGSTEAFF
TRBV2	TRBJ2-1	CASSPRWEQFF
TRBV28	TRBJ2-5	CASTGEEETQYF
TRBV11-3	TRBJ2-3	CASSSGAGSRAELTQYF
TRBV12-3/TRBV12-4	TRBJ2-1	CASTGPRRGEQFF
TRBV5-1	TRBJ2-5	CASSLKLTSGSLETQYF
TRBV6-1	TRBJ1-5	CASRGNRNNQPQHF
TRBV6-1	TRBJ2-1	CASSERATSGRKFF
TRBV20-1	TRBJ2-3	CSARDLTSGRGTHTDTQYF
TRBV3-1	TRBJ2-7	CASSQEIGARTSGKRDEQYF
TRBV28	TRBJ2-1	CASSFLNTYNEQFF
TRBV5-1	TRBJ2-3	CASSLGGAEDTQYF
TRBV6-1	TRBJ1-5	CASRENSNQPQHF
TRBV6-1	TRBJ1-1	CASSRGMTGSNTEAFF
TRBV4-2	TRBJ2-7	CASSQDLGRTYEQYF
TRBV7-3	TRBJ2-5	CASSQGGGTSGMRTQYF
TRBV20-1	TRBJ2-7	CSARPRQGISYEQYF
TRBV12-3/TRBV12-4	TRBJ2-4	CASSFALLAKNIQYF
TRBV24-1	TRBJ1-5	CATSDSDSNQPQHF
TRBV11-3	TRBJ2-7	CASSPGQDSYEQYF
TRBV18	TRBJ2-7	CASSPDTMGYEQYF
TRBV18	TRBJ1-1	CASSPNSNTEAFF
TRBV28	TRBJ1-2	CASGVGANYGYTF
TRBV6-1	TRBJ1-1	CASTQTRQGNTEAFF
TRBV20-1	TRBJ2-1	CSASASTSGRGRSGEQFF
TRBV12-3/TRBV12-4	TRBJ2-5	CASSPQLGGGETQYF
TRBV10-3	TRBJ2-7	CASSRDSFYEQYF
TRBV5-1	TRBJ2-2	CASSRGLTSGTSEHTGELFF
TRBV5-6	TRBJ2-3	CASSADRGGDTQYF
TRBV12-3/TRBV12-4	TRBJ2-1	CASMRETYNEQFF
TRBV19	TRBJ2-2	CASSDSGEGAGELFF
TRBV11-2	TRBJ2-3	CASSLDRAGGVDTQYF
TRBV7-8	TRBJ1-2	CASSLTSAGNGYTF
TRBV7-8	TRBJ2-7	CASMRGVASYEQYF
TRBV11-3	TRBJ1-3	CASSLARISGNTIYF
TRBV3-1	TRBJ1-1	CASRPTAWNTEAFF
TRBV5-1	TRBJ2-7	CASSPGSGPYEQYF
TRBV6-2/TRBV6-3	TRBJ2-2	CASSSGRGTGELFF
TRBV7-7	TRBJ2-2	CASSVLAGGPNTGELFF
TRBV12-5	TRBJ1-1	CASGRDMNTEAFF